This T cell receptor beta chain was recovered during a study of T-cell memory formation after mild COVID-19. Study overall: Across donors, TCR clusters were largely donor specific. General study findings and limits: Memory cells collected pre-infection included some clones that later responded, suggesting cross-reactive memory joined. A balance of CD4 and CD8 characterized clones contracting day 15 to 85, whereas later expanders leaned CD4+.

V lost 5 bases and J lost 1, with 11 bases in between. Per the germline V gene, CDR1 is SGHTA and CDR2 is FQGNSA. CDR3 length: 14 residues. Comments on this clonotype: Its antigen is currently unknown.

TCRdb used MiXCR to reprocess the 5' RACE reads, holding one entry per CDR3 protein. The sample lists 470,000 or so distinct CDR3 sequences; approximately 18% were seen once. The specimen was PBMCs or a T cell subset sorted from them (not recorded which). The TCR was taken from a man aged 18 to 35 who had mild COVID-19 (a few samples of this study predate the infection). Cell type and time point are not known. The rearrangement joins TRBV7-2 to TRBJ1-1; D uncertain. CDR3 amino acids: CASSRWGWNTEAFF. The CDR3 DNA is TGTGCCAGCAGCCGCTGGGGATGGAACACTGAAGCTTTCTTT.